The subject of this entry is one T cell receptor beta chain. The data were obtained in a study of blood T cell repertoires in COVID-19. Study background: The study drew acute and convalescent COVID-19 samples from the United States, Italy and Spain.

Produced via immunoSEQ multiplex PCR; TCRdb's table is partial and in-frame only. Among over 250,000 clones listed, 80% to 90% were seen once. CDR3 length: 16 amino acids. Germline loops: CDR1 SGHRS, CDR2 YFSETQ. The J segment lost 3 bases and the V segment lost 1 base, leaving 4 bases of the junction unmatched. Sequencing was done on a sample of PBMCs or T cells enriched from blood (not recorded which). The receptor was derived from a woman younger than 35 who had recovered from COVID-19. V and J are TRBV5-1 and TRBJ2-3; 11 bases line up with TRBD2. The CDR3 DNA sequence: TGCGCCAGCAGCTTGCGGTCTAGCGGGGGGACAGATACGCAGTATTTT. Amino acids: CASSLRSSGGTDTQYF.